This T cell receptor beta chain was identified during a study of control samples from healthy donors and cancer patients. Assay used: immunoSEQ multiplex PCR; TCRdb lists only in-frame clones, some missing. Of fewer than 100,000 clones listed, 70% to 90% are singletons. Germline V lookup: CDR1 MNHNY, CDR2 SVGAGI (reference sequence). The CDR3 totals 15 residues. The V and J ends lost 0 bases and 4 bases respectively, with 12 bases between them. The material sequenced was blood. The source of this sequence is a woman in her 50s in good health. The chain carries TRBV6-6 and TRBJ1-2; D unclear. The CDR3 DNA reads as TGTGCCAGCAGTTACTCGGATCGGGTAGTCTATGGCTACACCTTC. Amino acids: CASSYSDRVVYGYTF.